The clone carrying this T cell receptor (beta chain) was observed many times. This record comes from a study of low-dose radiotherapy and immunotherapy resistance in tumors. Turning to the study itself: The schedule for Cohort 2 used 1 Gy per fraction every two weeks, which added up to 13 Gy over 26 weeks.

Time point in this sample: after trial treatment. The treatment denotes: LDRT plus nivolumab, ipilimumab, low-dose cyclophosphamide and aspirin (RACIN trial). The presence of advanced solid tumors lacking tumor-infiltrating lymphocytes characterized eligible patients. Germline-derived CDR1 and CDR2 are MNHEY and SMNVEV (reference sequence). The V and J ends lost 5 bases and 1 base respectively, with 21 bases between them. There are 18 residues in the CDR3. cDNA synthesis used a TRAV/TRBV-specific primer set for both chains. Amplification of TCRs used a constant-region primer and V-primer adapter for roughly 22 PCR cycles. TCRdb reprocessed the reads via MiXCR and lists one record per CDR3 protein. The table records tens of thousands of distinct CDR3 sequences, roughly 19% of them present only once.

The sequence came from a female donor with ovarian cancer. The sample consisted of PBMCs, taken after low-dose radiotherapy plus immunotherapy. The chain links TRBV27 to TRBJ1-5; D perhaps matches TRBD1 (5 bases). The CDR3 sequence: CASSPRQTHTSSNQPQHF. The CDR3 DNA sequence: TGTGCCAGCAGTCCCCGACAGACCCATACATCCAGCAATCAGCCCCAGCATTTT.